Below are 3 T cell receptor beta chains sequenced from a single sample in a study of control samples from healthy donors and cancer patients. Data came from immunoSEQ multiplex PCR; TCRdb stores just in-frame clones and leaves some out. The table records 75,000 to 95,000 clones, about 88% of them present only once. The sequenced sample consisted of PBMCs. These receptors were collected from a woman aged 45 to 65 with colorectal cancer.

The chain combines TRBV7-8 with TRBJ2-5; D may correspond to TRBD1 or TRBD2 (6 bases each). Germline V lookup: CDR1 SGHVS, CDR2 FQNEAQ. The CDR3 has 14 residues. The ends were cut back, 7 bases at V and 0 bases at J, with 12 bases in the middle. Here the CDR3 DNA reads TGTGCCAGCAACCCGGGGGCGTACCAAGAGACCCAGTACTTC. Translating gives CASNPGAYQETQYF.

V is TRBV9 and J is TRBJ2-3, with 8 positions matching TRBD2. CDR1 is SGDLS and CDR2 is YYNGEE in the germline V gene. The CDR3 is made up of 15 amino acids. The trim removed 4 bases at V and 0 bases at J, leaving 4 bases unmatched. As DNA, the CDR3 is TGTGCCAGCAGCCCGGGGGGGGAGAGCACAGATACGCAGTATTTT. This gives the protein CASSPGGESTDTQYF.

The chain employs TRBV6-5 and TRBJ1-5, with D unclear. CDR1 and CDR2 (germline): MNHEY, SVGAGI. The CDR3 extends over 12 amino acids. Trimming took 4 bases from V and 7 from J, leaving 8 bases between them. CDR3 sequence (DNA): TGTGCCAGCAGTTCTTTTAACCAGCCCCAGCATTTT. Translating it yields CASSSFNQPQHF.